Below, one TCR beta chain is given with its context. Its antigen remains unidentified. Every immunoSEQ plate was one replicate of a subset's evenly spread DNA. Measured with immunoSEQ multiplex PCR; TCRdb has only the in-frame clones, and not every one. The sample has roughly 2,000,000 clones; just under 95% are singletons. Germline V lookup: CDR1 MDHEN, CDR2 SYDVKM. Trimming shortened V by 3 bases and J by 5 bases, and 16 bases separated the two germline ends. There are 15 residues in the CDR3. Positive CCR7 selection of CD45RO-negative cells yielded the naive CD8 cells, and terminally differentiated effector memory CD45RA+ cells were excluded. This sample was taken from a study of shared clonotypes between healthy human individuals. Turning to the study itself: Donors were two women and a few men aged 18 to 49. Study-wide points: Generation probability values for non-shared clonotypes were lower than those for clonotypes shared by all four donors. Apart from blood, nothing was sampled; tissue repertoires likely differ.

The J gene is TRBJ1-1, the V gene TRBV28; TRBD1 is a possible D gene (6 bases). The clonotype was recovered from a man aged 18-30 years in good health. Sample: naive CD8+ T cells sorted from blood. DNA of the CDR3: TGTGCCAGCAGTTTCAGGGATTGGGGGGCGACTGAAGCTTTCTTT. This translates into CASSFRDWGATEAFF.